This TCR beta chain was identified during a study of early T cells in non-severe SARS-CoV-2 infection. This clonotype was seen at least ten times. Using its own MiXCR run on the 5' RACE reads, TCRdb lists one record per CDR3 protein. Counted here are approximately 31,000 distinct CDR3 sequences, around 5.8% occurring once; the ten biggest clones make up 5% to 6%. Trimming cost V 8 bases and J 6 bases, with 17 bases left between them. This CDR3 region has 13 residues. The chain couples TRBV12-3 or TRBV12-4 to TRBJ2-7; D not certain. Specimen: whole blood. The sequence came from an adult who was a healthcare worker with PCR-confirmed SARS-CoV-2 infection or an uninfected control (not recorded which). The CDR3 DNA sequence: TGTGCCAGCTTGGCTAGTAATACCGGCGAGCAGTACGTC. Its protein product is CASLASNTGEQYV.